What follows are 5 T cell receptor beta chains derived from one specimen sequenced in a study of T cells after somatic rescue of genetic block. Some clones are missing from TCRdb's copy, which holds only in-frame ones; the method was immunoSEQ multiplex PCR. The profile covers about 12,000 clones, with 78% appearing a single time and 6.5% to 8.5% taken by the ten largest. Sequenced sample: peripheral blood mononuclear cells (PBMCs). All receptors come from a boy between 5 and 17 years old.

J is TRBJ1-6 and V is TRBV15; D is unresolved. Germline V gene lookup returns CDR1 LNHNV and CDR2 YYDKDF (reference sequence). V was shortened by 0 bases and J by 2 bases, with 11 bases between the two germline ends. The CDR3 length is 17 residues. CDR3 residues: CATSRDPPSTYNSPLHF. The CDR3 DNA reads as TGTGCCACCAGCAGAGATCCCCCGAGTACCTATAATTCACCCCTCCACTTT.

CDR3 bases: TGCCTCAGGACAGGGGACCAACCCCCACTCAATGAGCAGTTCTTC. It codes for CLRTGDQPPLNEQFF. The rearrangement links TRBV10-1 to TRBJ2-1; 9 bases fit TRBD1. CDR3 length: 15 residues. Germline loops: CDR1 WNHNN, CDR2 SYGVQD (reference sequence).

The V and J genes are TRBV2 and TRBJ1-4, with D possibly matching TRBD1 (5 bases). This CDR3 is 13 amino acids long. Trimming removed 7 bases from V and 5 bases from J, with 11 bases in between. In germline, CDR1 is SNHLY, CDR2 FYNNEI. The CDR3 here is CASKRGLNEKLFF. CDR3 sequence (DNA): TGTGCCAGCAAGAGGGGATTAAATGAAAAACTGTTTTTT.

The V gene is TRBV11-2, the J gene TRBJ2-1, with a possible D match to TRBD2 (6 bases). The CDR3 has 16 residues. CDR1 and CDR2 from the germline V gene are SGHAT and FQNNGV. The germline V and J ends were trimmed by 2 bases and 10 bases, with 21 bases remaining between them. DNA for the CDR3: TGTGCCAGCAGCTTAAACATCCGATCCGGGGGATTGGAGCAGTTCTTC. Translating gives CASSLNIRSGGLEQFF.

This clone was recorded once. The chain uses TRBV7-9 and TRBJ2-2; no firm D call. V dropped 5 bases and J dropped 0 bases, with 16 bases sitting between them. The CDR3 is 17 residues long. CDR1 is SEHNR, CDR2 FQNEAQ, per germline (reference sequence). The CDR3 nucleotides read TGTGCCAGCAGCCCAATTGTTGTAGGAGCGAACACCGGGGAGCTGTTTTTT. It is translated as CASSPIVVGANTGELFF.